The 17 T cell receptor beta chains below all came from one sample that was sequenced in a study of CD8 T cells in ankylosing spondylitis. Their recognized antigens are unknown. TCRdb analysed the 5' RACE reads with MiXCR anew, one entry per CDR3 protein. The table lists 100,000 to 150,000 distinct CDR3 sequences, roughly 18% of them singletons. Overall study findings and caveats: About 8 highly homologous variants made up a TCR beta motif, and this motif appeared characteristic of ankylosing spondylitis blood.

What was sequenced was blood, either unsorted or a sorted T cell fraction (not recorded which). These receptors were obtained from a male donor with ankylosing spondylitis.

In this sample, this clonotype turned up a few times. V and J are TRBV12-3 or TRBV12-4 and TRBJ2-7; tentative D call: TRBD2 (5 bases). The CDR3 runs to 13 residues. The germline V and J ends were trimmed by 2 bases and 2 bases, with 7 bases remaining between them. Here the CDR3 reads CASSLWETYEQYF. The DNA for the CDR3 is TGTGCCAGCAGTTTATGGGAGACCTACGAGCAGTACTTC.

The sample holds a few counts of this clonotype. The chain uses TRBV27 and TRBJ2-1, with TRBD2 matching 7 bases. The CDR3 is 16 residues long. With V trimmed by 6 bases and J by 8 bases, 16 bases remained unmatched. Germline CDR1 is MNHEY and CDR2 is SMNVEV (reference sequence). CDR3 nucleotides: TGTGCCAGCAGCCTGACCCTATGGGGCGGGAGCTATGAGCAGTTCTTC. Protein sequence: CASSLTLWGGSYEQFF.

This clonotype has only a few counts. This chain links TRBV10-3 with TRBJ2-1; 7 nucleotides line up with TRBD2. From germline, CDR1 is ENHRY and CDR2 SYGVKD. The CDR3 spans 16 residues. Trimming cost V 0 bases and J 12 bases; bases outside gene matches: 14. The CDR3 DNA reads as TGTGCCATCAGTGAGTCAGGTAGCGGGTACCCTGGATTGCAGTTCTTC. Translating it yields CAISESGSGYPGLQFF.

The chain is built from TRBV28 and TRBJ2-7, with D maybe TRBD2 (7 bases). Per the germline V gene, CDR1 is MDHEN and CDR2 is SYDVKM. This CDR3 has 14 amino acids. Trimming shortened V by 5 bases and J by 7 bases, and 18 bases separated the two germline ends. The CDR3 bases are TGTGCCAGCAGTGGGGTTGCGGGGGCTCTGGAGCAGTACTTC. The encoded protein is CASSGVAGALEQYF.

This clonotype came up a few times. V is TRBV4-1 and J is TRBJ2-7; 9 bases align to TRBD1. After removal of 5 bases from V and 0 bases from J, the junction contained 5 bases not matched to a gene. In germline, CDR1 is MGHRA, CDR2 YSYEKL. The CDR3 contains 15 residues. CDR3: CASSVWTGASYEQYF. The CDR3 DNA sequence: TGCGCCAGCAGCGTGTGGACAGGGGCCTCCTACGAGCAGTACTTC.

The chain joins TRBV9 to TRBJ2-7; 9 bases map to TRBD1. Germline CDR1 SGDLS, CDR2 YYNGEE. The CDR3 totals 14 residues. J gave up 6 bases and V 5 bases, and 9 bases lay outside the gene matches. The CDR3 DNA follows: TGTGCCAGCAGTGCCGGGACAGGGCGTCGCGAGCAGTACTTC. Its protein is CASSAGTGRREQYF.

This clonotype was seen ten or more times. The chain recombines TRBV29-1 with TRBJ2-1; TRBD2 matches at 11 bases. The CDR3 has 14 residues. V trimming: 3 bases; J trimming: 4 bases; junction bases outside the gene matches: 2. Germline assignment: CDR1 SQVTM and CDR2 ANQGSEA. The CDR3 sequence: CSVETSGIYNEQFF. In nucleotides, the CDR3 is TGCAGCGTTGAGACTAGCGGGATTTACAATGAGCAGTTCTTC.

The table lists this clonotype with a few counts. This chain uses TRBV28 with TRBJ1-2, with D maybe TRBD1 (6 bases). The CDR3 length is 13 residues. V was shortened by 6 bases and J by 4 bases, with 12 bases between the two germline ends. Germline lookup yields CDR1 MDHEN and CDR2 SYDVKM. Here the CDR3 reads CASRSLQGYGYTF. In nucleotides, the CDR3 is TGTGCCAGCAGATCTTTACAGGGCTATGGCTACACCTTC.

The V and J genes are TRBV6-4 and TRBJ2-6; 7 bases map to TRBD1. V gave up 6 bases and J gave up 0 bases; unmatched junction bases: 2. The germline CDR1 and CDR2 sequences are MRHNA and SNTAGT. CDR3 length: 15 residues. The CDR3 nucleotides are TGTGCCAGCAGCGACAGGGACTCTGGGGCCAACGTCCTGACTTTC. This sequence encodes CASSDRDSGANVLTF.

A few counts support this clonotype. Its ends do not fully match the called genes, so a read error is possible. The rearrangement links TRBV7-8 to TRBJ2-2; weak D call: TRBD2 (5 bases). Germline values: CDR1 SGHVS, CDR2 FQNEAQ. CDR3 length: 14 amino acids. The CDR3: CATSPGPGTGELFF. Written as DNA, the CDR3 is TGTGCCACCAGCCCCGGGCCGGGGACCGGGGAGCTGTTTTTT.

This clonotype has only one observation. The rearrangement uses TRBV12-5 and TRBJ1-1; the D gene is possibly TRBD1 (6 bases). Germline-derived CDR1 and CDR2 are LGHNT and FRNRAP. The CDR3 runs to 19 residues. V lost 1 base to trimming and J lost 5 bases, with 26 bases between them. CDR3 sequence (DNA): TGTGCTAGTGGTTTGGCGGAATCGGGGGCAGGCGGCCTGTCTACTGAAGCTTTCTTT. Amino acids: CASGLAESGAGGLSTEAFF.

This clonotype came up a few times. The genes are TRBV11-2 and TRBJ2-1, with 9 bases that match TRBD2. The V gene end was trimmed by 5 bases and the J gene end by 3 bases; junction bases not matched to a gene: 8. Germline CDR1 reads SGHAT; CDR2 reads FQNNGV. The length of the CDR3 is 16 residues. The CDR3 coding sequence is TGTGCCAGCAGCCCCAAGGCGGGAGGGGTCTACAATGAGCAGTTCTTC. Protein: CASSPKAGGVYNEQFF. Variable domain in full (rest from reference TRBV11-2 and TRBJ2-1): EAGVAQSPRYKIIEKRQSVAFWCNPISGHATLYWYQQILGQGPKLLIQFQNNGVVDDSQLPKDRFSAERLKGVDSTLKIQPAKLEDSAVYLCASSPKAGGVYNEQFFGPGTRLTVL.

This clonotype was counted only a few times. The chain is built from TRBV27 and TRBJ2-7; perhaps TRBD1 as D (6 bases). CDR3 length: 13 residues. Germline V CDR1 and CDR2: MNHEY, SMNVEV (reference sequence). Trimming left V 5 bases short and J 5 bases short, with 13 bases between. The CDR3 coding sequence is TGTGCCAGCAGTATCGACAGGCGCAACGAGCAGTACTTC. Protein: CASSIDRRNEQYF.

This clonotype appeared a few times. The V and J genes are TRBV12-3 or TRBV12-4 and TRBJ2-4, with 11 bases aligning to TRBD1. V lost 3 bases and J lost 5; bases outside the gene matches: 3. This CDR3 contains 15 residues. CDR3 nucleotides: TGTGCCAGCAGTTTCGGACAGGGGGCGCAAAACATTCAGTACTTC. Translation: CASSFGQGAQNIQYF.

In this sample, this clonotype turned up many times. The chain links TRBV12-3 or TRBV12-4 to TRBJ2-2; perhaps TRBD1 as D (5 bases). The CDR3 covers 13 residues. V dropped 5 bases and J dropped 4 bases, with 8 bases sitting between them. The chain's CDR3 is CASSPGFTGELFF. The CDR3 bases are TGTGCCAGCAGTCCAGGGTTCACCGGGGAGCTGTTTTTT.

This clonotype was observed many times. J is TRBJ2-1 and V is TRBV12-3 or TRBV12-4; a weak D match, TRBD1 (6 bases). There are 15 residues in the CDR3. V was shortened by 7 bases and J by 8 bases, with 21 bases between the two germline ends. The CDR3 here is CASTEQGSPAYEQFF. CDR3 in DNA: TGTGCCAGCACCGAACAGGGATCCCCGGCCTATGAGCAGTTCTTC.

V usage is TRBV28 and J usage is TRBJ1-1, with 7 bases that match TRBD1. The CDR3 has 14 residues. CDR1 is MDHEN, CDR2 SYDVKM, per germline. With V trimmed by 6 bases and J by 0 bases, 4 bases remained unmatched. Here the CDR3 reads CASSPTGLNTEAFF. CDR3 DNA sequence: TGTGCCAGCAGCCCGACAGGGCTGAACACTGAAGCTTTCTTT.